The rows below give T cell receptor beta chains drawn from one sample of a study of blood T cell repertoires in COVID-19. Sequencing was performed with immunoSEQ multiplex PCR; in TCRdb, only in-frame clones are kept and a portion is missing. Among 200,000 or so clones listed, 85% were seen once. The sample taken for sequencing was peripheral blood. Receptors originate from a man aged 55 to 70 with COVID-19, enrolled during active disease. CDR3s include the opening cysteine and the closing phenylalanine or tryptophan. The D gene is left open where the match is weak. Clone sizes are given selectively: once, few, many, or a class where the clone is expanded.

.	TRBJ2-7	TRBV7-2	TRBD1	TGTGCCAGCAGCTTAGTAGGGGACAGCAACTACGAGCAGTACTTC	CASSLVGDSNYEQYF
.	TRBJ1-5	TRBV28	.	TGTGCCAGCAGTATACTAAATCAGCCCCAGCATTTT	CASSILNQPQHF
.	TRBJ2-5	TRBV30	.	TGTGCCTGGAGTGTGCTCTTCCCGGGGACCCAGTACTTC	CAWSVLFPGTQYF
.	TRBJ1-6	TRBV7-9	.	TGTGCCAGCAGCTTAGAGGGTCTTCGGGGTTCACCCCTCCACTTT	CASSLEGLRGSPLHF
few	TRBJ1-1	TRBV3-1/TRBV3-2	.	TGTGCCAGCAGCCTGACCCTTCAGGGGAACACTGAAGCTTTCTTT	CASSLTLQGNTEAFF
.	TRBJ1-4	TRBV27	TRBD1	TGTGCCAGCAGTAGCCGGGACAGGGAAGAAAAACTGTTTTTT	CASSSRDREEKLFF
few	TRBJ2-5	TRBV15	.	TGTGCCACCAGCAGATGGGGGTTGCGGGGAGGCGAGACCCAGTACTTC	CATSRWGLRGGETQYF
.	TRBJ2-3	TRBV4-1	TRBD2	TGCGCCAGCAGGGCGGGAGTGGATACGCAGTATTTT	CASRAGVDTQYF
.	TRBJ1-1	TRBV25-1	.	TGTGCCAGCAGTTTTCGGGAGACTGAAGCTTTCTTT	CASSFRETEAFF
once	TRBJ2-4	TRBV18	TRBD1	TGTGCCAGCTCGCCACGGACAGGGGAAAACATTCAGTACTTC	CASSPRTGENIQYF
.	TRBJ1-2	TRBV18	.	TGTGCCAGCTCAGAAGGGGAATCCGGCTACACCTTC	CASSEGESGYTF
.	TRBJ2-1	TRBV14	TRBD2	TGTGCCAGCAGCCAGGGCGGGAGGATCTACAATGAGCAGTTCTTC	CASSQGGRIYNEQFF
.	TRBJ2-7	TRBV11-2	TRBD2	TGTGCCAGCAGCTTAGCTTGGGGGGGGGTAGGCTACGAGCAGTACTTC	CASSLAWGGVGYEQYF
.	TRBJ1-2	TRBV18	.	TGTGCCAGCTCACCACAGAGACTTTATGGCTACACCTTC	CASSPQRLYGYTF
.	TRBJ1-1	TRBV19	.	TGTGCCAGTAGTCAGTCTGGACGGGGAGAAGCTTTCTTT	CASSQSGRGEAFF
.	TRBJ2-3	TRBV18	TRBD1	TGTGCCAGCGCTAGGGACAGGGGGACAGATACGCAGTATTTT	CASARDRGTDTQYF
.	TRBJ2-1	TRBV7-9	TRBD1	TGTGCCAGCAGCTTAGGAGGGACAGTCAATGAGCAGTTCTTC	CASSLGGTVNEQFF
.	TRBJ1-6	TRBV6-5	.	TGTGCCAGCAGTTACGACAGACGCCAGAATTCACCCCTCCACTTT	CASSYDRRQNSPLHF
.	TRBJ1-2	TRBV7-9	TRBD1	TGTGCCAGCAGCCCCGACAGGGACGGCGGCTACACCTTC	CASSPDRDGGYTF
.	TRBJ1-2	TRBV6-1	TRBD1	TGTGCCAGCAGTGAATGGACAGGTCCCAACTATGGCTACACCTTC	CASSEWTGPNYGYTF
.	TRBJ2-7	TRBV25-1	.	TGTGCCAGCAGTGTCATCTACGAGCAGTACTTC	CASSVIYEQYF
.	TRBJ1-4	TRBV5-1	.	TGCGCCAGCAGTTGGGGCCGGCGGGGAGAAAAACTGTTTTTT	CASSWGRRGEKLFF
.	TRBJ1-2	TRBV18	TRBD1	TGTGCCAGCTCACCGGGACAGGCAGCTAACTATGGCTACACCTTC	CASSPGQAANYGYTF
few	TRBJ2-6	TRBV9	.	TGTGCCAGCAGCGAGGGGTCTGGGGCCAACGTCCTGACTTTC	CASSEGSGANVLTF
.	TRBJ2-5	TRBV24-1	TRBD1	TGTGCCACCAGTGATTCCGGGACAGAAGAGACCCAGTACTTC	CATSDSGTEETQYF
.	TRBJ1-1	TRBV9	TRBD1	TGTGCCAGCAGTAAAGATTGGGACAGTCAAGCTTTCTTT	CASSKDWDSQAFF